This entry lists 5 T cell receptor beta chains sequenced from one sample in a study of cytomegalovirus exposure and HLA in healthy donors. Researchers ran the PCR with 60 Vbeta and 13 Jbeta primers. The method was immunoSEQ multiplex PCR; TCRdb's version includes in-frame clones alone and lacks a portion of them. The data show 150,000 to 200,000 clones, around three quarters seen once. The sample taken for sequencing was PBMCs. The receptors were sampled from a man in his forties or fifties in good health and CMV-seronegative.

This rearrangement joins TRBV7-9 to TRBJ2-1; D uncertain. V was trimmed by 2 bases and J by 8 bases, leaving 13 bases between them. The CDR3 has 14 amino acids. Germline V gives CDR1 SEHNR, CDR2 FQNEAQ (reference sequence). CDR3 protein: CASSLNEASHEQFF. The CDR3 bases are TGTGCCAGCAGCTTAAATGAAGCTAGTCATGAGCAGTTCTTC.

V usage is TRBV29-1 and J usage is TRBJ2-5, with D possibly being TRBD1 (6 bases). TRBJ2-7 explains the end of the DNA better; the J call may be wrong. Germline V gene lookup returns CDR1 SQVTM and CDR2 ANQGSEA. The CDR3 contains 13 residues. The CDR3 sequence is CSATGTPSYEQYF. The CDR3 region has the DNA TGCAGCGCCACCGGGACACCTTCCTACGAGCAGTACTTC.

This clone was seen just once. V usage is TRBV7-8 and J usage is TRBJ2-5, with 9 bases that match TRBD2. The CDR3 extends over 13 amino acids. CDR1 is SGHVS, CDR2 FQNEAQ, per germline. V trimming: 5 bases; J trimming: 10 bases; junction bases outside the gene matches: 8. The chain's CDR3 is CASSLPSGINQYF. Written as DNA, the CDR3 is TGTGCCAGCAGCCTCCCTAGCGGGATAAACCAGTACTTC.

This chain uses TRBV10-1 with TRBJ2-7; 13 bases are a match to TRBD2. Germline V CDR1 and CDR2: WNHNN, SYGVQD (reference sequence). The CDR3 length is 17 residues. The ends lost 6 bases at V and 0 bases at J; junction bases unmatched: 8. CDR3 bases: TGCGCCAGCAGGACTAGCGGGGGGAGAGTGAACTCCTACGAGCAGTACTTC. Its translation: CASRTSGGRVNSYEQYF.

This clone was detected only a few times. The chain links TRBV7-9 to TRBJ1-5; D is unresolved. Trimming cost V 3 bases and J 6 bases, with 6 bases left between them. Per the germline V gene, CDR1 is SEHNR and CDR2 is FQNEAQ (reference sequence). The CDR3 runs to 12 residues. CDR3 in DNA: TGTGCCAGCAGCTTTGTCGGTCAGCCCCAGCATTTT. Protein product: CASSFVGQPQHF.